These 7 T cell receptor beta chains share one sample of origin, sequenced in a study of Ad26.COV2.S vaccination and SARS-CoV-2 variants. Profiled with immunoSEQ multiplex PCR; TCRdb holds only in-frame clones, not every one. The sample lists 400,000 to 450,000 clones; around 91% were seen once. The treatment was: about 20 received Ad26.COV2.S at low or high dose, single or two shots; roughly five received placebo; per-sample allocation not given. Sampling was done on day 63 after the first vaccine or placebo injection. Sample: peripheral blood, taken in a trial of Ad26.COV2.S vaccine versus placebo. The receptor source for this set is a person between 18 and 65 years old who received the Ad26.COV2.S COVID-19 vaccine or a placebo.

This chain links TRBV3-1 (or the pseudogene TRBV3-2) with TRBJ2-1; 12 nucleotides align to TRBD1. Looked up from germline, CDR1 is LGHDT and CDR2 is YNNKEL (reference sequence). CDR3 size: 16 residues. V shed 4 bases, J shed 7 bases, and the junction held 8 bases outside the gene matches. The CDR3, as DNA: TGTGCCAGCAGCCCGCCGGGACAGGGGGCAGGGAATGAGCAGTTCTTC. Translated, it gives CASSPPGQGAGNEQFF.

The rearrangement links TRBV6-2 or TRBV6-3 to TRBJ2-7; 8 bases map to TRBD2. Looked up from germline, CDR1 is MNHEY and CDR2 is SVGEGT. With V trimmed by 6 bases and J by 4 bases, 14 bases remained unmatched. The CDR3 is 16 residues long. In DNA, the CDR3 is TGTGCCAGCAGCCGACTTAGCGGGATGGACTTTTACGAGCAGTACTTC. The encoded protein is CASSRLSGMDFYEQYF.

CDR3 sequence reads: CASSSLGGWDTGELFF. In DNA form, the CDR3 reads TGTGCCAGCAGTTCCCTTGGGGGGTGGGACACCGGGGAGCTGTTTTTT. The chain combines TRBV27 with TRBJ2-2, with D perhaps TRBD2 (6 bases). Germline V lookup: CDR1 MNHEY, CDR2 SMNVEV (reference sequence). V was shortened by 4 bases and J by 3 bases, with 15 bases between the two germline ends. The CDR3 extends over 16 amino acids.

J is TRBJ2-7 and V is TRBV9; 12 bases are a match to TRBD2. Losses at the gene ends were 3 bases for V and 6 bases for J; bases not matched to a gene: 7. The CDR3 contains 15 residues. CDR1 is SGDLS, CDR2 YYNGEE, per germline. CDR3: CASSASGLAGLEQYF. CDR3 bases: TGTGCCAGCAGCGCGTCGGGACTAGCGGGCCTCGAGCAGTACTTC.

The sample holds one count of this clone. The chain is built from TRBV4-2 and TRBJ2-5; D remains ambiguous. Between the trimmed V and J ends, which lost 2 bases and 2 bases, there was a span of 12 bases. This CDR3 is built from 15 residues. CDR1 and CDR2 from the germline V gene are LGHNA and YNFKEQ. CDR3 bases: TGTGCCAGCAGCCAATCTACGGCAAGACAAGAGACCCAGTACTTC. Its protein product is CASSQSTARQETQYF.

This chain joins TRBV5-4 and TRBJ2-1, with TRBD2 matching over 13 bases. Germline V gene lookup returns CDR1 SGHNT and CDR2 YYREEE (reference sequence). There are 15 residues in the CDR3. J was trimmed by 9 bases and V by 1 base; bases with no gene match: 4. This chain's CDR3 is CASSLTSGRAGEQFF. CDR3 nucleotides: TGTGCCAGCAGCTTGACTAGCGGGAGGGCGGGTGAGCAGTTCTTC. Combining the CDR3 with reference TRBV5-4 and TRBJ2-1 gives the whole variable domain ETGVTQSPTHLIKTRGQQVTLRCSSQSGHNTVSWYQQALGQGPQFIFQYYREEENGRGNFPPRFSGLQFPNYSSELNVNALELDDSALYLCASSLTSGRAGEQFFGPGTRLTVL.

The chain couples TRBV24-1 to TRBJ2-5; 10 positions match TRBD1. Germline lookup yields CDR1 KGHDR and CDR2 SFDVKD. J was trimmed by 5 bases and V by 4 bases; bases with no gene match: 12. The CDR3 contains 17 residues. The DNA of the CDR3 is TGTGCCACCAGTGAACCCATTCCGGGACAGGGGTCGGAGACCCAGTACTTC. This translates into CATSEPIPGQGSETQYF.